Listed here is a single T cell receptor beta chain. Its antigen is undetermined. This entry belongs to a study of shared clonotypes between healthy human individuals. Study-wide findings and caveats: Some naive CD4 clonotypes, around 4.7%, turned up in common across a few donors. Memory subsets generally showed lower estimated richness than naive subsets.

Some clones are missing from TCRdb's copy, which holds only in-frame ones; the method was immunoSEQ multiplex PCR. Of about 990,000 clones listed, about 84% are singletons. Germline V CDR1 and CDR2: SQVTM, ANQGSEA. V shed 4 bases, J shed 7 bases, and the junction held 5 bases outside the gene matches. There are 13 residues in the CDR3. The sequence came from a man in his late teens or twenties in good health. Some clones in this sample may be carry-over from other donors' samples. The rearrangement uses TRBV29-1 and TRBJ1-4; 8 nucleotides match TRBD1. Sequencing was carried out using memory CD4+ T cells from PBMCs. Noted subset: CD45RA-negative fraction. Written as DNA, the CDR3 is TGCAGCGTTGGAGGACAGGGTGGTGAAAAACTGTTTTTT. It specifies CSVGGQGGEKLFF. Supplemented by reference TRBV29-1 and TRBJ1-4, the full variable domain reads SAVISQKPSRDICQRGTSLTIQCQVDSQVTMMFWYRQQPGQSLTLIATANQGSEATYESGFVIDKFPISRPNLTFSTLTVSNMSPEDSSIYLCSVGGQGGEKLFFGSGTQLSVL.